This T cell receptor beta chain was captured by sequencing in a study of T-cell memory formation after mild COVID-19. This clonotype was recorded only once. Germline V gene lookup returns CDR1 MGHRA and CDR2 YSYEKL. This CDR3 region has 16 residues. The J segment lost 4 bases and the V segment lost 4 bases, leaving 8 bases of the junction unmatched. Each CDR3 protein gets one entry after TCRdb re-called the 5' RACE reads with MiXCR. Among 400,000 to 500,000 distinct CDR3 sequences listed, around 18% were seen once. V and J are TRBV4-1 and TRBJ2-1; 9 bases match TRBD1. This receptor was obtained from an adult woman who had mild COVID-19 (a few samples of this study predate the infection). Cell type and time point are not known. The sample taken for sequencing was PBMCs or a T cell subset sorted from them (not recorded which). In DNA form, the CDR3 reads TGCGCCAGCAGCCTCCCCCGGGACAGGGCTTACAATGAGCAGTTCTTC. The encoded protein is CASSLPRDRAYNEQFF.